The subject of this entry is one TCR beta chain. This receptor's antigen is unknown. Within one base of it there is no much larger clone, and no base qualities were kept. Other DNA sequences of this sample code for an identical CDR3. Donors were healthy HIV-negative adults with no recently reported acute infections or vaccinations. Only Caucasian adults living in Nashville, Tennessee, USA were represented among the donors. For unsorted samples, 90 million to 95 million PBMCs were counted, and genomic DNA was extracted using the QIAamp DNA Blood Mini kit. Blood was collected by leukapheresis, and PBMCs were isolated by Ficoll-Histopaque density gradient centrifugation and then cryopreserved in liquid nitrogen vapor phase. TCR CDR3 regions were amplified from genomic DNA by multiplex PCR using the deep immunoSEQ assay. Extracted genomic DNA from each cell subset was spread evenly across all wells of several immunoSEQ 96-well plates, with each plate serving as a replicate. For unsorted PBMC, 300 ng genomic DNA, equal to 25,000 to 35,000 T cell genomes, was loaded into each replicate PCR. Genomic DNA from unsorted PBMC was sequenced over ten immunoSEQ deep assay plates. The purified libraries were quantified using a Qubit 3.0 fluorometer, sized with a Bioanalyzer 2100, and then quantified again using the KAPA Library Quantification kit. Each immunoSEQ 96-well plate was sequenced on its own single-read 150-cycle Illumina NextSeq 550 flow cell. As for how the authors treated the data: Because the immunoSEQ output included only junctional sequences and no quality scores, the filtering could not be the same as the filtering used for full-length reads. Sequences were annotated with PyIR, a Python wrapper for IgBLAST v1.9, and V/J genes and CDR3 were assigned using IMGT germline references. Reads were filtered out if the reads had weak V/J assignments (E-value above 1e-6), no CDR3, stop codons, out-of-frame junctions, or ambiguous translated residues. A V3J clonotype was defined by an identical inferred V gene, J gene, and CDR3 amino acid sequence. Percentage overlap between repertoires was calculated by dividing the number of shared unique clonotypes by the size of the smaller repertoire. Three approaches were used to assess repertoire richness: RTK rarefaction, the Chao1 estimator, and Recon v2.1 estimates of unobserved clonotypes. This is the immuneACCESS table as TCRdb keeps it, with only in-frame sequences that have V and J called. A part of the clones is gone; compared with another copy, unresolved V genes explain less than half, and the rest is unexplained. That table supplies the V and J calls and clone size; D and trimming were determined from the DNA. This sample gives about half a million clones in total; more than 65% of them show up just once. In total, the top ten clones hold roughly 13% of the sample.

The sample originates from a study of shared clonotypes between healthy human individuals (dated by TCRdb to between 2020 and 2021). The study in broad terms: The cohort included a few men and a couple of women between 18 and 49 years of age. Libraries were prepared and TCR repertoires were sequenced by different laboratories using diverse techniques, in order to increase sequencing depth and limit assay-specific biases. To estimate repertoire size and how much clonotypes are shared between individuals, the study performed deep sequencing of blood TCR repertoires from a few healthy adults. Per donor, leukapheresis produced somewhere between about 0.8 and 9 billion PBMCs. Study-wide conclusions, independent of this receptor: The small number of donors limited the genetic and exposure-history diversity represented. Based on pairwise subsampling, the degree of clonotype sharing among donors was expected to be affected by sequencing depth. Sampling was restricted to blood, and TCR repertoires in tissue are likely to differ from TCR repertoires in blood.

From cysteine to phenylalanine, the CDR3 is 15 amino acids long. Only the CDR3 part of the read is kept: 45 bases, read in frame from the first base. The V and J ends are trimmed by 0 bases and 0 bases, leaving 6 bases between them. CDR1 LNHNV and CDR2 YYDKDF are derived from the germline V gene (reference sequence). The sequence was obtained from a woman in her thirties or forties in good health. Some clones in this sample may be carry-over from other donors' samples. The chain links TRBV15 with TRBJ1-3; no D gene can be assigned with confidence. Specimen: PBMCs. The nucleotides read TGTGCCACCAGCAGAGATGTAGGCTCTGGAAACACCATATATTTT. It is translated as CATSRDVGSGNTIYF.